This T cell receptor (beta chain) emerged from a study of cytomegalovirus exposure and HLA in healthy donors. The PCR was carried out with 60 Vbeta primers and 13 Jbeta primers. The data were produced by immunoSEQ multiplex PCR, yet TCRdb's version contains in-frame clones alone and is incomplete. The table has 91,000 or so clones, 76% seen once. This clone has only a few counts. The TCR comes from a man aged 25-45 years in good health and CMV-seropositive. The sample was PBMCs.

CDR3 nucleotide sequence: TGTGCCAGCAGTAACACAGGGGGCAAGACCCAGTACTTC. Amino acid sequence: CASSNTGGKTQYF. This rearrangement joins TRBV5-8 to TRBJ2-5; 9 bases are shared with TRBD1. The CDR3 covers 13 residues. The V gene end was trimmed by 5 bases and the J gene end by 6 bases; junction bases not matched to a gene: 5. CDR1 and CDR2 from the germline V gene are SGHTS and YDEGEE.